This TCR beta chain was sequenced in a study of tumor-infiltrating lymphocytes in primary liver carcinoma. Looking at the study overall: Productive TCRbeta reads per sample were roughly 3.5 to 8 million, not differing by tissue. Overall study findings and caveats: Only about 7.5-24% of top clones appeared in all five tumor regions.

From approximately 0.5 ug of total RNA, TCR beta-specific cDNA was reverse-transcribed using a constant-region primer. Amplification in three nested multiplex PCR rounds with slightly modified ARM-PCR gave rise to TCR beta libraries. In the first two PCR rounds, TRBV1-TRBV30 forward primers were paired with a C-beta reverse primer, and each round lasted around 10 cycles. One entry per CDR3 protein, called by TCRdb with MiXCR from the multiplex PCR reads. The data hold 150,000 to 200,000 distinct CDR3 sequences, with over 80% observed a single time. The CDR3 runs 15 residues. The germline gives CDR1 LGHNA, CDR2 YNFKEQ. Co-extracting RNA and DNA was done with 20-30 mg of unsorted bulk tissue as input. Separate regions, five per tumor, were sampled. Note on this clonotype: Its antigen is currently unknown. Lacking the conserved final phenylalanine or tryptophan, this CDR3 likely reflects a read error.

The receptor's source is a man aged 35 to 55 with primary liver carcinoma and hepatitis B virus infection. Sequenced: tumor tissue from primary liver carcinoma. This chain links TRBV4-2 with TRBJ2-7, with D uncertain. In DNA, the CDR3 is TGTGCCAGCAACCAAGGCACCGGGTCTCAGTATGAGCAGTACTCC. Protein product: CASNQGTGSQYEQYS.